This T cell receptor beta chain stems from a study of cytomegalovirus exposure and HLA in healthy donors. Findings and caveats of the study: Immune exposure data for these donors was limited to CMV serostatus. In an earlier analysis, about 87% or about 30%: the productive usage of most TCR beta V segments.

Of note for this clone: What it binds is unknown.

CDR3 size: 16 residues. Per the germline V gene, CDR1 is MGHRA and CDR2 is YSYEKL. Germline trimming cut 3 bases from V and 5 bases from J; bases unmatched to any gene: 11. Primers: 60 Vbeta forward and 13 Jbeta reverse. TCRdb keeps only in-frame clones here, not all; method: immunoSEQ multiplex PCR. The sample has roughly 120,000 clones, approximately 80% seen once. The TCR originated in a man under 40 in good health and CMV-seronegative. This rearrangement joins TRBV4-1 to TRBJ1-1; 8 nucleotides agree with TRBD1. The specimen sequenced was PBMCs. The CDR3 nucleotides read TGCGCCAGCAGCCAGGGGTACAGGGGGGTAAATACTGAAGCTTTCTTT. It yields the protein CASSQGYRGVNTEAFF.